This T cell receptor (beta chain) stems from a study of graft-versus-host responses after intestinal transplantation. Trimming took off 4 bases at V and 6 bases at J, with 3 bases between the two ends. The CDR3 runs to 10 residues. Germline CDR1 SQVTM, CDR2 ANQGSEA. Sequencing was performed with immunoSEQ multiplex PCR; in TCRdb, only in-frame clones are kept and a portion is missing. The table has around 9,500 clones, roughly 90% seen once; the top ten hold 9% to 10%. This sequence joins TRBV29-1 and TRBJ2-2; D call uncertain. Sample: PBMCs, taken approximately 240 days after intestinal transplant. This clonotype was sampled from a human patient who received an intestinal transplant, so some T cells may come from the graft donor. CDR3 sequence (DNA): TGCAGCGTTGTGGCCGGGGAGCTGTTTTTT. Its protein is CSVVAGELFF.